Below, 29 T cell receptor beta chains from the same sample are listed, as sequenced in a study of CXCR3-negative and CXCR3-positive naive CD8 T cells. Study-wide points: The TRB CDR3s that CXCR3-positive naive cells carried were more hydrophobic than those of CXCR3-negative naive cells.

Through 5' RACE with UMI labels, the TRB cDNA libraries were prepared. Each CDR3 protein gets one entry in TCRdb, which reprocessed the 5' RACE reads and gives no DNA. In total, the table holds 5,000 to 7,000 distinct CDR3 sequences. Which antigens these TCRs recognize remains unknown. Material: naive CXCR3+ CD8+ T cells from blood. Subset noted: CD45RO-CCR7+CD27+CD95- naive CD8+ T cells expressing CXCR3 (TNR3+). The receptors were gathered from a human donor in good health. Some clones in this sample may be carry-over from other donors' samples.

The CDR3 here is CASSRSAGSTGELFF. V is TRBV7-8 and J is TRBJ2-2; TCRdb selects TRBD2, and the lack of DNA leaves this call unchecked. Germline V gene sequence: CDR1 SGHVS, CDR2 FQNEAQ. The length of the CDR3 is 15 residues.

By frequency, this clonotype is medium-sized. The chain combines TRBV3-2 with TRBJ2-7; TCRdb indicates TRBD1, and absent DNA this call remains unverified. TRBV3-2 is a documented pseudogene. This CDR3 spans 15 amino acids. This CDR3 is CASSQGRDPVKVQYF.

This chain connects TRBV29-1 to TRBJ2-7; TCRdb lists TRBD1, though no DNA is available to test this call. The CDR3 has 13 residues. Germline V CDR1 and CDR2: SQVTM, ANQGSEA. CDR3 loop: CSVEDSGGDEQYF.

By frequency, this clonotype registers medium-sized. The CDR3 sequence: CASSQVSGPDNEQFF. The chain employs TRBV4-3 and TRBJ2-1; without DNA, the TCRdb call of TRBD2 cannot be checked. This CDR3 is 15 amino acids long. Germline lookup yields CDR1 LGHNA and CDR2 YSLEER.

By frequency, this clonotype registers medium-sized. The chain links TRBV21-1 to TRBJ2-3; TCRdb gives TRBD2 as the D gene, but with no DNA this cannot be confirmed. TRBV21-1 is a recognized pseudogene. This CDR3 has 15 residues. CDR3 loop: CASSNAVAGGEQSFF.

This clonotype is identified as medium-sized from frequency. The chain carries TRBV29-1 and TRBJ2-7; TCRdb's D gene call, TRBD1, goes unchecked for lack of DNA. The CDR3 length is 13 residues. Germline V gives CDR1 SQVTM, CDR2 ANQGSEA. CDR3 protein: CSAEVAGGYEQYF.

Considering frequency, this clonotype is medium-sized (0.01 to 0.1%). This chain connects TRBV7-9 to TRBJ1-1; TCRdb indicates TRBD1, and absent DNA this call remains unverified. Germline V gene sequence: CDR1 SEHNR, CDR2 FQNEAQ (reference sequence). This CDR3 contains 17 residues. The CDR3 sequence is CASRPPGPIRLNTEAFF.

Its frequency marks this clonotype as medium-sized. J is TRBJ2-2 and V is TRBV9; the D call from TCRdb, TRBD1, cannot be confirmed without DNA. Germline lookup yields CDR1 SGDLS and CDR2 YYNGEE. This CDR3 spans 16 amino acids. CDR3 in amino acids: CASSIPGQENTGELFF.

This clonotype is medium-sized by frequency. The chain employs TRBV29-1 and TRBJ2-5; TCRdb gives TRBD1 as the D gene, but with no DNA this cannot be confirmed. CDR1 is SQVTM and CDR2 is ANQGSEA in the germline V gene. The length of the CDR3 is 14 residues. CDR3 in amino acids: CSVEGDSYQETQYF.

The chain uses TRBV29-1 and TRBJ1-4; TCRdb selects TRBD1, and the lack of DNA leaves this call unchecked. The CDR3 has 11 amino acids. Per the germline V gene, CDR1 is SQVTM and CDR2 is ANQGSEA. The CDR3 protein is CSGTLTGKLFF. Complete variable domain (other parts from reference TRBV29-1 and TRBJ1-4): SAVISQKPSRDICQRGTSLTIQCQVDSQVTMMFWYRQQPGQSLTLIATANQGSEATYESGFVIDKFPISRPNLTFSTLTVSNMSPEDSSIYLCSGTLTGKLFFGSGTQLSVL.

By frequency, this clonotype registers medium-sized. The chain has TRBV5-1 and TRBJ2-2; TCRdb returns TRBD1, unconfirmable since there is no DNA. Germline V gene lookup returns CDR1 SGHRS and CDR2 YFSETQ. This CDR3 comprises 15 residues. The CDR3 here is CASSFSGEGTGELFF. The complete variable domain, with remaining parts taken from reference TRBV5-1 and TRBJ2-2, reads KAGVTQTPRYLIKTRGQQVTLSCSPISGHRSVSWYQQTPGQGLQFLFEYFSETQRNKGNFPGRFSGRQFSNSRSEMNVSTLELGDSALYLCASSFSGEGTGELFFGEGSRLTVL.

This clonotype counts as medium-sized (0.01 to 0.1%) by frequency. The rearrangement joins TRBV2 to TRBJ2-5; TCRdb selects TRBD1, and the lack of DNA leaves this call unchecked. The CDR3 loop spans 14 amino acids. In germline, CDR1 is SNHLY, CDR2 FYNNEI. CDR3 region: CASIKGQVLETQYF.

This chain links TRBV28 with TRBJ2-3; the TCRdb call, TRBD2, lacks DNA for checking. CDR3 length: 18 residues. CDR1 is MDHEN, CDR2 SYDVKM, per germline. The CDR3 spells CASSLWAGGGAATDTQYF.

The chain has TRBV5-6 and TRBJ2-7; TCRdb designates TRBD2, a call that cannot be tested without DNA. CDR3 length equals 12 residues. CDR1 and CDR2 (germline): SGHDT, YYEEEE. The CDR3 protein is CASSLGGYEQYF. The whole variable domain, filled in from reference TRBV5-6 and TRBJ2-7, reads DAGVTQSPTHLIKTRGQQVTLRCSPKSGHDTVSWYQQALGQGPQFIFQYYEEEERQRGNFPDRFSGHQFPNYSSELNVNALLLGDSALYLCASSLGGYEQYFGPGTRLTVT.

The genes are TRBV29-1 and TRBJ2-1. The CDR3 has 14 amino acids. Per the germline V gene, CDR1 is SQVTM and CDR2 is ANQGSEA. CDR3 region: CSVEKGPSYNEQFF.

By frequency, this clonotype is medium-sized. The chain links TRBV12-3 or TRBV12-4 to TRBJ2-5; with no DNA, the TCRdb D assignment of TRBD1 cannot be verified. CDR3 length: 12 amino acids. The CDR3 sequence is CASSPGGETQYF.

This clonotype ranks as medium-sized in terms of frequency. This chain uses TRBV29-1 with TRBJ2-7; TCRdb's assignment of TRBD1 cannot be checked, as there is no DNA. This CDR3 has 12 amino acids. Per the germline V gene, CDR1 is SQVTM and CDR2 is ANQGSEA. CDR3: CSVDTGGYEQYF.

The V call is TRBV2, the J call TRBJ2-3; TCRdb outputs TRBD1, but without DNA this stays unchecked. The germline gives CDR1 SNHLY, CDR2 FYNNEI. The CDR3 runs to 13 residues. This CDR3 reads CASTSGPGDTQYF.

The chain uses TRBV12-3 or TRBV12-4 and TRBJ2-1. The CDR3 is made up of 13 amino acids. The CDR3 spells CASTADQYNEQFF.

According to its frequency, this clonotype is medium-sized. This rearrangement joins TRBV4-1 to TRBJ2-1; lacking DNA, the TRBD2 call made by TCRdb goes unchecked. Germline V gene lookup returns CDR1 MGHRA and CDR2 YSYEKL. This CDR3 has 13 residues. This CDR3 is CASSQGAPREQFF.

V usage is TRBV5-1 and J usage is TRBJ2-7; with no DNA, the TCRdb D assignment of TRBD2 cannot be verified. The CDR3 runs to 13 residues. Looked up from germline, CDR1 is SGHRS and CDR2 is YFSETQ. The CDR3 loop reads CASGLAGAYEQYF.

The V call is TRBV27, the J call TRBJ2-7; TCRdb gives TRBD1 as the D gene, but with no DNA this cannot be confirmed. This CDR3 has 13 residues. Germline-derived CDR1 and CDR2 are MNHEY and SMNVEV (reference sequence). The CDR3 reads CASTKGRTYEQYF.

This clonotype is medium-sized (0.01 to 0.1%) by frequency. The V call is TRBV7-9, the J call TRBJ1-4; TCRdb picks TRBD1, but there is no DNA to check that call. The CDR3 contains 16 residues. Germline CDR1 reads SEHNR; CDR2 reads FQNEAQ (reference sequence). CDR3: CASSQGQGATNEKLFF.

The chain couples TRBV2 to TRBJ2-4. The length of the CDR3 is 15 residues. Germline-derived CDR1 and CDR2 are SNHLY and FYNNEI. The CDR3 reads CASSEYPLRENIQYF. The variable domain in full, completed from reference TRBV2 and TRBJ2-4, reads EPEVTQTPSHQVTQMGQEVILRCVPISNHLYFYWYRQILGQKVEFLVSFYNNEISEKSEIFDDQFSVERPDGSNFTLKIRSTKLEDSAMYFCASSEYPLRENIQYFGAGTRLSVL.

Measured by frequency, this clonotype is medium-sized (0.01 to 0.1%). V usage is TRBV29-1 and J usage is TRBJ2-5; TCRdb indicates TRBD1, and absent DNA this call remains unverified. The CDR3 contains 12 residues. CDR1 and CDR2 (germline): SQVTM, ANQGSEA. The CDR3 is CSVVPGGETQYF.

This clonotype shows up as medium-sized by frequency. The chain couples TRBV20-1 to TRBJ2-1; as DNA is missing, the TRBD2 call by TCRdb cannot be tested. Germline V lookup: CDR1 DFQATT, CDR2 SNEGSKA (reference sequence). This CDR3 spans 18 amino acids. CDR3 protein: CSARDPWTSPHTIGSQFF.

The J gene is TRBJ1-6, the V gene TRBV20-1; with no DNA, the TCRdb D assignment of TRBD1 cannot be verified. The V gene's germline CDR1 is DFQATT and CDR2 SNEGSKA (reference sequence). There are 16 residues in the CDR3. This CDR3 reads CSARRQGGEYNSPLHF.

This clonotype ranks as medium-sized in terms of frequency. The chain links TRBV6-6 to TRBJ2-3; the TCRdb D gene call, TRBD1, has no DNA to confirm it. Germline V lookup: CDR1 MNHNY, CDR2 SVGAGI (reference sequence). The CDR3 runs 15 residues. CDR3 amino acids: CASSTPRGRLDTQYF.

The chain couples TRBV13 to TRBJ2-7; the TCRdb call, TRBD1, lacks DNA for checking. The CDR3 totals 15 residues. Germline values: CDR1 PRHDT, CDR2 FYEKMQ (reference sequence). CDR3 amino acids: CASSPPDRGAYEQYF.